This TCR beta chain was found in a study of post-analysis software for immune sequencing data. Background on the study: Relapsing-remitting, secondary progressive and progressive-relapsing multiple sclerosis courses were included. Study conclusions and caveats: The F measure placed samples prepared in the same batch into strongly shared clusters. The normalized Chao1 diversity of multiple sclerosis patients was significantly lower than that of controls. Four or five TRBV segments were significantly more frequent in patients than in controls. TRBV5-6, TRBV5-1 and TRBV20-1 were among these segments.

The V segment lost 11 bases and the J segment 6 bases; nucleotides outside the gene matches: 2. CDR1 and CDR2 from the germline V gene are SGHTA and FQGTGA. This CDR3 has 12 amino acids. The TCR beta cDNA libraries carried unique molecular identifiers. TCRdb re-derived calls from the PCR reads in MiXCR, one entry per CDR3 protein. The repertoire holds approximately 630,000 distinct CDR3 sequences, with 59% as singletons. Note on this clonotype: Antigen: not known.

The source material was blood. The receptor was derived from a girl aged 2 to 9 with multiple sclerosis. The gene calls are TRBV7-3 and TRBJ2-1; TRBD2 agrees at 12 bases. CDR3 sequence reads: CASSGRANEQFF. CDR3 nucleotides: TGTGCCTCTAGCGGGAGGGCCAATGAGCAGTTCTTC.